This TCR beta chain derives from a study of tumor T cells in aggressive B-cell lymphoma (dated 2017 in TCRdb). Library creation used the immunoSEQ multiplex PCR assay. As stored in TCRdb, this immuneACCESS dataset retains in-frame rearrangements with V and J assigned. A fraction of the clones does not appear; measured against another copy, unresolved V genes explain less than half of the discrepancy, and the remainder lacks a known reason. Across this sample there are about 9,900 clones, with roughly 85% seen only once. The ten largest account for roughly 3.9% of the sample. From a lookup of the germline V gene, CDR1 and CDR2 are KGHSH and LQKENI. V is shortened by 3 bases, J by 2 bases, and the region joining them spans 16 bases. The CDR3 sequence holds 16 residues, the cysteine and phenylalanine included. The read is trimmed to its CDR3 DNA, 48 bases read in frame from base 1. With regard to this clone: Its antigen is currently not known. There are no base qualities to consult, and no much larger clone falls within one base.

The sequencing input was tumor tissue. The TCR was taken from an adult with diffuse large B cell lymphoma. The V and J segments used are TRBV18 and TRBJ2-5; no confident D gene assignment can be made. The sequenced DNA: TGTGCCAGCTCACCCCGATCCTCGGGTGGGCAAGAGACCCAGTACTTC. Its coded protein is CASSPRSSGGQETQYF.